This is a list of T cell receptor beta chains from one sample in a study of control samples from healthy donors and cancer patients. The assay was immunoSEQ multiplex PCR, and TCRdb's table has in-frame clones only and misses some. Here the sample table reports roughly 200,000 clones. The sample consisted of blood. All receptors come from a woman between 25 and 40 years old in good health. Each CDR3 is given with its conserved first and last residue. Fields, in order: CDR3 length, D gene, V gene, J gene, CDR3 DNA, CDR3 protein. A D gene is named only where the DNA matches it firmly.

cdr3_length: 14
d_call: -
v_call: TRBV6-5
j_call: TRBJ1-5
cdr3_nt: TGTGCCAGCAGTTACTCGAACAGCAATCAGCCCCAGCATTTT
cdr3_aa: CASSYSNSNQPQHF

cdr3_length: 14
d_call: TRBD1
v_call: TRBV28
j_call: TRBJ1-5
cdr3_nt: TGTGCCAGCAATGAGGAAGGGACAGTTCAGCCCCAGCATTTT
cdr3_aa: CASNEEGTVQPQHF

cdr3_length: 14
d_call: -
v_call: TRBV6-5
j_call: TRBJ2-1
cdr3_nt: TGTGCCAGCAGTCTAACCCGACCGGGCAATGAGCAGTTCTTC
cdr3_aa: CASSLTRPGNEQFF

cdr3_length: 13
d_call: -
v_call: TRBV28
j_call: TRBJ2-5
cdr3_nt: TGTGCCAGCAGTCACCGGTCTGGGCAGACCCAGTACTTC
cdr3_aa: CASSHRSGQTQYF

cdr3_length: 13
d_call: -
v_call: TRBV6-6
j_call: TRBJ1-6
cdr3_nt: TGTGCCAGCAGCGACAACTTCAATTCACCCCTCCACTTT
cdr3_aa: CASSDNFNSPLHF

cdr3_length: 15
d_call: -
v_call: TRBV12-2
j_call: TRBJ1-1
cdr3_nt: TGTGCAAGTCGCTTACCGGAGGACGGACAGGTTGAAGCTTTCTTT
cdr3_aa: CASRLPEDGQVEAFF

cdr3_length: 13
d_call: -
v_call: TRBV6-6
j_call: TRBJ1-2
cdr3_nt: TGTGCCAGCACCGGCGGGTCCCCGATTGGCTACACCTTC
cdr3_aa: CASTGGSPIGYTF

cdr3_length: 17
d_call: -
v_call: TRBV18
j_call: TRBJ2-3
cdr3_nt: TGTGCCAGCTCCTCTTCCCCACGGGGGGCTAGCACAGATACGCAGTATTTT
cdr3_aa: CASSSSPRGASTDTQYF

cdr3_length: 17
d_call: -
v_call: TRBV5-8
j_call: TRBJ1-6
cdr3_nt: TGTGCCAGCAGCTTTGTAGCCTCCGGGAGCCGTTATTCACCCCTCCACTTT
cdr3_aa: CASSFVASGSRYSPLHF

cdr3_length: 16
d_call: TRBD1
v_call: TRBV4-1
j_call: TRBJ1-2
cdr3_nt: TGCGCCAGCAGCCAAGATCTAAGGACAGGCTACTATGGCTACACCTTC
cdr3_aa: CASSQDLRTGYYGYTF

cdr3_length: 13
d_call: -
v_call: TRBV30
j_call: TRBJ1-6
cdr3_nt: TGTGCCTGGAGTGAAGGGTCGCAATCACCCCTCCACTTT
cdr3_aa: CAWSEGSQSPLHF

cdr3_length: 16
d_call: TRBD2
v_call: TRBV6-2/TRBV6-3
j_call: TRBJ2-3
cdr3_nt: TGTGCCAGCAGCCTCGGACTAGCGGGGGGCCCGGATACGCAGTATTTT
cdr3_aa: CASSLGLAGGPDTQYF

cdr3_length: 11
d_call: -
v_call: TRBV30
j_call: TRBJ1-4
cdr3_nt: TGTGCCTGGAGTGTAGGGGGAAAACTGTTTTTT
cdr3_aa: CAWSVGGKLFF

cdr3_length: 13
d_call: TRBD2
v_call: TRBV28
j_call: TRBJ2-7
cdr3_nt: TGTGCCAGCAGTTTGGGGGGGAGTTACGAGCAGTACTTC
cdr3_aa: CASSLGGSYEQYF

cdr3_length: 19
d_call: -
v_call: TRBV3-1/TRBV3-2
j_call: TRBJ1-4
cdr3_nt: TGTGCCAGCAGCCAAGATGGGGCAGGAATGGAGTCGACTAATGAAAAACTGTTTTTT
cdr3_aa: CASSQDGAGMESTNEKLFF

cdr3_length: 13
d_call: -
v_call: TRBV7-2
j_call: TRBJ2-7
cdr3_nt: TGTGCCAGCAGCCCCGACGGGATCCTAGAGGAGTACTTC
cdr3_aa: CASSPDGILEEYF

cdr3_length: 13
d_call: -
v_call: TRBV10-3
j_call: TRBJ1-1
cdr3_nt: TGTGCCATCAGTGAGGGAGGGAACACTGAAGCTTTCTTT
cdr3_aa: CAISEGGNTEAFF

cdr3_length: 14
d_call: -
v_call: TRBV5-1
j_call: TRBJ1-1
cdr3_nt: TGCGCCAGCAGCTTTCAGGGAGGAGAGACTGAAGCTTTCTTT
cdr3_aa: CASSFQGGETEAFF

cdr3_length: 14
d_call: -
v_call: TRBV28
j_call: TRBJ2-7
cdr3_nt: TGTGCCACCGACCCCCCAGGGGCGGCCTACGAGCAGTACTTC
cdr3_aa: CATDPPGAAYEQYF

cdr3_length: 13
d_call: -
v_call: TRBV6-2/TRBV6-3
j_call: TRBJ2-1
cdr3_nt: TGTGCCAGCAGTGGGCGGGGCTACAATGAGCAGTTCTTC
cdr3_aa: CASSGRGYNEQFF

cdr3_length: 16
d_call: -
v_call: TRBV6-5
j_call: TRBJ1-6
cdr3_nt: TGTGCCAGCAGTTACACACAGCCATCCTATAATTCACCCCTCCACTTT
cdr3_aa: CASSYTQPSYNSPLHF

cdr3_length: 14
d_call: -
v_call: TRBV4-3
j_call: TRBJ2-2
cdr3_nt: TGCGCCAGCAGCCAAGGCGGATTCACCGGGGAGCTGTTTTTT
cdr3_aa: CASSQGGFTGELFF